A selection of T cell receptor beta chains follows, all from one sample in a study of prognosis after radiotherapy for stage I lung cancer. Each CDR3 protein is one row after TCRdb ran MiXCR on the multiplex PCR reads. Of about 59,000 distinct CDR3 sequences listed, more than 20% were seen once; the top ten hold roughly 7.5%. The sample consisted of PBMCs, taken before or after stereotactic body radiation therapy (not recorded which). Receptors were obtained from a donor aged 50 or older with non-small cell lung cancer. Each CDR3 is given with its conserved first and last residue. The order of the fields is CDR3 protein, CDR3 DNA, D gene, clone size, J gene, V gene. The D gene is left open where the match is weak. Clone size is stated in some rows and not others, as once, few, many or a class when expanded.

CASSPWGTGGNEQFF	TGTGCTAGCAGCCCCTGGGGGACAGGGGGCAATGAGCAGTTCTTC	TRBD1	many	TRBJ2-1	TRBV7-7
CASSVGIGSYNEQFF	TGTGCCAGCAGCGTAGGGATAGGCTCCTACAATGAGCAGTTCTTC	-	many	TRBJ2-1	TRBV9
CASSQTGQGTGELFF	TGTGCCAGCAGCCAGACAGGACAGGGTACCGGGGAGCTGTTTTTT	TRBD1	many	TRBJ2-2	TRBV9
CASRVGQAGASSNQPQHF	TGTGCCAGCAGAGTCGGACAGGCTGGGGCGTCTAGCAATCAGCCCCAGCATTTT	TRBD1	many	TRBJ1-5	TRBV6-1
CASSVATMNEQFF	TGTGCCAGCAGCGTAGCTACCATGAATGAGCAGTTCTTC	-	many	TRBJ2-1	TRBV9
CSAKGKLSSYEQNF	TGCAGTGCTAAAGGGAAACTCAGCTCCTACGAGCAGAACTTC	-	-	TRBJ2-7	TRBV20-1
CASSSLGRQETQYF	TGTGCCAGCTCATCATTAGGCCGCCAAGAGACCCAGTACTTC	-	-	TRBJ2-5	TRBV18
CASSLGPNTEAFF	TGTGCCAGCAGCTTAGGACCGAACACTGAAGCTTTCTTT	-	many	TRBJ1-1	TRBV5-8
CAISPGQGNTEAFF	TGTGCCATCAGTCCGGGACAGGGGAACACTGAAGCTTTCTTT	TRBD1	many	TRBJ1-1	TRBV10-3
CASIPGRGAGNTIYF	TGTGCCAGCATTCCCGGCAGGGGGGCCGGAAACACCATATATTTT	TRBD1	-	TRBJ1-3	TRBV6-1
CATSDTQGPEQYF	TGTGCCACCAGTGACACACAGGGTCCCGAGCAGTACTTC	-	many	TRBJ2-7	TRBV24-1
CASSALVNTEAFF	TGTGCCAGCAGCGCATTAGTGAACACTGAAGCTTTCTTT	-	many	TRBJ1-1	TRBV7-8
CATTPYNPPTDTQYF	TGTGCCACCACACCTTACAACCCCCCCACAGATACGCAGTATTTT	-	-	TRBJ2-3	TRBV10-3
CASRPLLTGSEKLFF	TGTGCCAGCAGACCCCTACTGACGGGGTCTGAAAAACTGTTTTTT	-	many	TRBJ1-4	TRBV6-1
CSARDRVDEQYF	TGCAGTGCCCGGGACAGGGTCGACGAGCAGTACTTC	TRBD1	many	TRBJ2-7	TRBV20-1
CASSLRTSLSEQYF	TGTGCCAGCAGCTTGAGGACCTCCCTAAGCGAGCAGTACTTC	-	many	TRBJ2-7	TRBV7-2
CASKRDRGSGELFF	TGTGCCAGTAAAAGGGACAGGGGATCCGGGGAGCTGTTTTTT	TRBD1	many	TRBJ2-2	TRBV19
CSARSGSYNNEQFF	TGCAGTGCTAGGTCGGGGTCATACAACAATGAGCAGTTCTTC	-	many	TRBJ2-1	TRBV20-1
CASSLLGRGGELFF	TGTGCCAGCAGCCTCCTGGGCAGGGGCGGGGAGCTGTTTTTT	-	many	TRBJ2-2	TRBV7-2
CASSFSIMGTDTQYF	TGTGCCAGCAGCTTTTCCATTATGGGCACAGATACGCAGTATTTT	-	-	TRBJ2-3	TRBV7-9
CASSIYDTNYGYTF	TGTGCCAGTTCGATATACGACACCAACTATGGCTACACCTTC	-	many	TRBJ1-2	TRBV6-1
CASSSTGTGRDQPQHF	TGTGCCAGCAGTAGCACCGGGACAGGGAGGGATCAGCCCCAGCATTTT	TRBD1	many	TRBJ1-5	TRBV6-2/TRBV6-3
CASRKTPGSEQYF	TGTGCCAGCAGAAAAACCCCCGGTAGTGAGCAGTACTTC	-	many	TRBJ2-7	TRBV11-1
CSATGTSGPGDTQYF	TGCAGTGCCACGGGGACTAGCGGACCCGGAGATACGCAGTATTTT	TRBD2	many	TRBJ2-3	TRBV20-1
CASSSGRRSYEQYF	TGTGCCAGCAGTTCCGGACGGCGCTCCTACGAGCAGTACTTC	-	many	TRBJ2-7	TRBV12-3/TRBV12-4
CASSQDLERGGNEKLFF	TGTGCCAGCAGCCAAGATCTTGAGCGGGGTGGGAATGAAAAACTGTTTTTT	-	many	TRBJ1-4	TRBV4-2
CASSLKGYGYTF	TGTGCCAGCAGCTTAAAGGGATATGGCTACACCTTC	-	many	TRBJ1-2	TRBV7-2
CASSIQGSGVLFF	TGTGCCAGTAGTATACAGGGTTCCGGGGTTCTGTTTTTT	-	-	TRBJ2-2	TRBV19
CSARERTGNTGELFF	TGCAGTGCTAGAGAAAGGACAGGGAACACCGGGGAGCTGTTTTTT	TRBD1	many	TRBJ2-2	TRBV20-1
CASRKIQGTHEKLFF	TGTGCCAGCAGAAAAATCCAGGGAACGCATGAAAAACTGTTTTTT	-	many	TRBJ1-4	TRBV6-1
CSASLLASGYTDTQYF	TGCAGTGCTAGCCTACTAGCTTCAGGATACACAGATACGCAGTATTTT	-	many	TRBJ2-3	TRBV20-1
CASSFRDRGRNTEAFF	TGTGCCAGCAGCTTCAGGGACAGGGGTAGGAACACTGAAGCTTTCTTT	TRBD1	many	TRBJ1-1	TRBV13
CSVLAADRGYEQYF	TGCAGCGTTTTAGCCGCGGACAGGGGCTACGAGCAGTACTTC	TRBD1	many	TRBJ2-7	TRBV29-1
CASSYSRGQLSYEQYF	TGTGCCAGCAGTTACTCCCGTGGGCAACTGTCCTACGAGCAGTACTTC	-	many	TRBJ2-7	TRBV6-2/TRBV6-3
CASSLARDQPQHF	TGTGCCAGCAGCTTGGCCAGGGATCAGCCCCAGCATTTT	-	-	TRBJ1-5	TRBV5-6
CASSLLRDSRTGELFF	TGTGCCAGCTCACTCCTCAGGGACAGCCGCACCGGGGAGCTGTTTTTT	TRBD1	many	TRBJ2-2	TRBV18
CSANVGEEPQHF	TGCAGTGCTAACGTAGGGGAAGAGCCCCAGCATTTT	-	many	TRBJ1-5	TRBV20-1
CASSNQRGAPSDTQYF	TGTGCCAGTAGCAATCAGCGGGGGGCCCCCTCAGATACGCAGTATTTT	TRBD2	many	TRBJ2-3	TRBV19
CAWSNGLAGKGGYTF	TGTGCCTGGAGTAACGGTTTGGCAGGGAAGGGAGGCTACACCTTC	-	many	TRBJ1-2	TRBV30
CSADGGGNEQFF	TGCAGCGCCGACGGCGGAGGCAATGAGCAGTTCTTC	-	many	TRBJ2-1	TRBV29-1
CASSQRQGGSYGYTF	TGTGCCAGCTCACAGAGACAGGGTGGAAGCTATGGCTACACCTTC	TRBD1	many	TRBJ1-2	TRBV18
CASSQDLAGAGRRQYF	TGCGCCAGCAGCCAAGATCTAGCGGGGGCCGGTAGGCGCCAGTACTTC	TRBD2	-	TRBJ2-5	TRBV4-1
CVSSWDTDYEQYF	TGTGTCAGCAGTTGGGACACCGACTATGAGCAGTACTTC	-	-	TRBJ2-7	TRBV6-2/TRBV6-3
CASSVAGGEKLFF	TGTGCCAGCAGCGTTGCAGGGGGTGAAAAACTGTTTTTT	TRBD1	many	TRBJ1-4	TRBV11-2